This T cell receptor beta chain was sequenced in a study of blood T cell repertoires in COVID-19. Repertoires were generated with immunoSEQ multiplex PCR, while TCRdb's copy carries only in-frame clones and drops some. The data contain some 100,000 clones, about 80% of them singletons. The sample holds one count of this clone. This CDR3 has 16 residues. Germline V lookup: CDR1 SGHDN, CDR2 FVKESK. The J segment lost 3 bases and the V segment lost 4 bases, leaving 6 bases of the junction unmatched. The chain links TRBV14 to TRBJ2-2; TRBD2 agrees at 9 bases. Sequencing input: peripheral blood. The source of this sequence is a woman in her forties or fifties with acute or convalescent COVID-19. The CDR3 DNA sequence: TGTGCCAGCAGCCCTTGGACTAGCGCGGACACCGGGGAGCTGTTTTTT. It specifies CASSPWTSADTGELFF.